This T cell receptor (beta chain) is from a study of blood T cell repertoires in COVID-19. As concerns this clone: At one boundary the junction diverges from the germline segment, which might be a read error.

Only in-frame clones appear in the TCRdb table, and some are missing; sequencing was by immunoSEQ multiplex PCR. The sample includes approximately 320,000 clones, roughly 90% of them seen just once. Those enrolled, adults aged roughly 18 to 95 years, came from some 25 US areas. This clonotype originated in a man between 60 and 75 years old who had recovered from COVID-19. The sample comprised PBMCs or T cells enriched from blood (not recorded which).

The CDR3 DNA sequence: TGTGCCAGCAGACTGAGACAGGGCAACCAGCCCCAGCATTTT. Protein: CASRLRQGNQPQHF. The genes are TRBV2 and TRBJ1-5, with 7 bases that match TRBD1. Germline CDR1 is SNHLY and CDR2 is FYNNEI. The CDR3 spans 14 residues.